These T cell receptor beta chains were read from a single sample in a study of CD8 T cells in Susac syndrome. TCRdb reprocessed the immunoSEQ multiplex PCR reads via MiXCR and lists one record per CDR3 protein. Among fewer than 300,000 distinct CDR3 sequences listed, more than 75% were seen once. The material sequenced was CD8+ T cells from PBMCs. These receptors were collected from a human donor with multiple sclerosis. CDR3s include the opening cysteine and the closing phenylalanine or tryptophan. Each record gives: clone size, D gene, V gene, J gene, CDR3 DNA, CDR3 protein. D genes are given only for firm matches. Size is stated for part of the rows, as once, few or many counts, or as a class when the clone is expanded.

size: NA
D: TRBD1
V: TRBV9
J: TRBJ2-7
DNA: TGTGCCAGCAGCCCGACAGGGGGTGTCTCCTACGAGCAGTACTTC
CDR3: CASSPTGGVSYEQYF

size: NA
D: NA
V: TRBV7-9
J: TRBJ2-1
DNA: TGTGCCAGCAGCTCCCTCCAGGGACGATCCTACAATGAGCAGTTCTTC
CDR3: CASSSLQGRSYNEQFF

size: NA
D: NA
V: TRBV13
J: TRBJ1-4
DNA: TGTGCCAGCAGCTTAGGGCAGGCCAAAGGAGCAACTAATGAAAAACTGTTTTTT
CDR3: CASSLGQAKGATNEKLFF

size: NA
D: NA
V: TRBV28
J: TRBJ2-7
DNA: TGTGCCAGCACCCACCACCGGGGGTCGCGGATTTACGAGCAGTACTTC
CDR3: CASTHHRGSRIYEQYF

size: NA
D: NA
V: TRBV5-4
J: TRBJ2-1
DNA: TGTGCCAGCAGCTTGGGGGAGCGGATCGAGTACAATGAGCAGTTCTTC
CDR3: CASSLGERIEYNEQFF

size: NA
D: NA
V: TRBV2
J: TRBJ2-7
DNA: TGTGCCAGCCAGGGGCCCGGCGCCTACGAGCAGTACTTC
CDR3: CASQGPGAYEQYF

size: NA
D: NA
V: TRBV5-1
J: TRBJ2-3
DNA: TGCGCCAGCAGCTTGTGGGGCAGGACCACAGATACGCAGTATTTT
CDR3: CASSLWGRTTDTQYF

size: NA
D: NA
V: TRBV21-1
J: TRBJ2-7
DNA: TGTGCCAGCAGCACGGGACTAGCGGGAGAAGATCCATACTACGAGCAGTACTTC
CDR3: CASSTGLAGEDPYYEQYF

size: once
D: NA
V: TRBV4-1
J: TRBJ1-5
DNA: TGCGCCAGCAGCCAAGTACAAAAATATAGCAATCAGCCCCAGCATTTT
CDR3: CASSQVQKYSNQPQHF

size: NA
D: NA
V: TRBV6-5
J: TRBJ2-7
DNA: TGTGCCAGCAGTTACTACCCGGGGGAAGTCTACGAGCAGTACTTC
CDR3: CASSYYPGEVYEQYF

size: NA
D: TRBD2
V: TRBV28
J: TRBJ2-3
DNA: TGTGCCAGCAGTCCCCGACTAGCTCAAACAGATACGCAGTATTTT
CDR3: CASSPRLAQTDTQYF

size: once
D: TRBD1
V: TRBV28
J: TRBJ2-7
DNA: TGTGCCAGCAAAACCGGGACAGGGCGTAGGGAGCAGTACTTC
CDR3: CASKTGTGRREQYF

size: once
D: TRBD2
V: TRBV4-1
J: TRBJ2-2
DNA: TGCGCCAGCAGCTGGCGACTAGCGGTACTTGCGAACACCGGGGAGCTGTTTTTT
CDR3: CASSWRLAVLANTGELFF

size: NA
D: TRBD1
V: TRBV6-1
J: TRBJ1-4
DNA: TGTGCCAGCAGTAGCGACAGGGGGCTGGTGGAAAAACTGTTTTTT
CDR3: CASSSDRGLVEKLFF

size: once
D: TRBD1
V: TRBV3-1
J: TRBJ2-7
DNA: TGTGCCAGCAGCCAAGCCGGGACAGAGTACGAGCAGTACTTC
CDR3: CASSQAGTEYEQYF

size: NA
D: NA
V: TRBV15
J: TRBJ2-1
DNA: TGTGCCACCAGCGCCGTCTTATACAATGAGCAGTTCTTC
CDR3: CATSAVLYNEQFF

size: NA
D: TRBD1
V: TRBV28
J: TRBJ1-1
DNA: TGTGCCAGCACACGAGTAGGGGGCCGGCGGAGTGAAGCTTTCTTT
CDR3: CASTRVGGRRSEAFF

size: few
D: NA
V: TRBV27
J: TRBJ2-1
DNA: TGTGCCAGCAGTTTATCCCTCTACAATGAGCAGTTCTTC
CDR3: CASSLSLYNEQFF

size: NA
D: TRBD1
V: TRBV20-1
J: TRBJ1-1
DNA: TGCAGTGCTACGGACGAGTGGGGACAGATGAACACTGAAGCTTTCTTT
CDR3: CSATDEWGQMNTEAFF

size: NA
D: TRBD1
V: TRBV6-2/TRBV6-3
J: TRBJ2-1
DNA: TGTGCCAGCAGTTACGGGACAGACAATGAGCAGTTCTTC
CDR3: CASSYGTDNEQFF

size: few
D: NA
V: TRBV27
J: TRBJ2-1
DNA: TGTGCCAGCAGTTTGGGGCGGAAGTACAATGAGCAGTTCTTC
CDR3: CASSLGRKYNEQFF

size: NA
D: TRBD1
V: TRBV27
J: TRBJ2-7
DNA: TGTGCCAGCAGCTTTGACAGGGCCGTTAGCGAGCAGTACTTC
CDR3: CASSFDRAVSEQYF

size: NA
D: NA
V: TRBV7-9
J: TRBJ2-3
DNA: TGTGCCAGCAGCCCCCCCGAGAATTCGGGCGATACGCAGTATTTT
CDR3: CASSPPENSGDTQYF

size: NA
D: NA
V: TRBV3-1
J: TRBJ2-5
DNA: TGTGCCAGCAGCCAAGATCTCGGGGGATTGAGGACCCAAGAGACCCAGTACTTC
CDR3: CASSQDLGGLRTQETQYF

size: NA
D: NA
V: TRBV14
J: TRBJ2-7
DNA: TGTGCCAGCAGTCCTACCCCAGAAGAGCAGTACTTC
CDR3: CASSPTPEEQYF

size: NA
D: TRBD2
V: TRBV9
J: TRBJ2-5
DNA: TGTGCCAGCAGCGGAGCGGGATACCAAGAGACCCAGTACTTC
CDR3: CASSGAGYQETQYF

size: NA
D: NA
V: TRBV7-3
J: TRBJ1-3
DNA: TGTGCCAGCAGCATAACAAGTCTTAACTCTGGAAACACCATATATTTT
CDR3: CASSITSLNSGNTIYF

size: NA
D: NA
V: TRBV2
J: TRBJ2-2
DNA: TGTGCCAGCGCGGGCAGGGTTACCACCGGGGAGCTGTTTTTT
CDR3: CASAGRVTTGELFF

size: NA
D: NA
V: TRBV11-2
J: TRBJ2-3
DNA: TGTGCCAGCAGCTCCGGCCAGAAGTATTTT
CDR3: CASSSGQKYF

size: NA
D: NA
V: TRBV6-5
J: TRBJ2-4
DNA: TGTGCCAGCAGTCCAGGACCGTTAGCCAAAAACATTCAGTACTTC
CDR3: CASSPGPLAKNIQYF

size: NA
D: NA
V: TRBV27
J: TRBJ1-4
DNA: TGTGCCAGCAGTTTAAATGGGGCTAATGAAAAACTGTTTTTT
CDR3: CASSLNGANEKLFF

size: NA
D: TRBD2
V: TRBV27
J: TRBJ2-3
DNA: TGTGCCAGCGGACTAGCGGGAGCAGATACGCAGTATTTT
CDR3: CASGLAGADTQYF

size: NA
D: TRBD1
V: TRBV11-2
J: TRBJ2-3
DNA: TGTGCCAGCAGCGGCCGGGGCAGGGGGCATTTAGCGCTAGGGGGTGATACGCAGTATTTT
CDR3: CASSGRGRGHLALGGDTQYF

size: NA
D: NA
V: TRBV10-3
J: TRBJ1-2
DNA: TGTGCCATCATGGGTGCGAACTATGGCTACACCTTC
CDR3: CAIMGANYGYTF

size: NA
D: NA
V: TRBV30
J: TRBJ1-5
DNA: TGTGCCTGGAGTGTACTTTCCGCAGGGGAGGCCCAGCATTTT
CDR3: CAWSVLSAGEAQHF

size: NA
D: NA
V: TRBV20-1
J: TRBJ2-1
DNA: TGCAGTGCTAGAGATAGTCGAGTATCAATTTACAATGAGCAGTTCTTC
CDR3: CSARDSRVSIYNEQFF

size: NA
D: NA
V: TRBV5-1
J: TRBJ2-1
DNA: TGCGCCAGCAGCCCTCTGGGGGGGCCGCGGAATGAGCAGTTCTTC
CDR3: CASSPLGGPRNEQFF

size: NA
D: NA
V: TRBV27
J: TRBJ1-5
DNA: TGTGCCAGCAGTTTATTAGCTAGAGGGGGCAATCAGCCCCAGCATTTT
CDR3: CASSLLARGGNQPQHF

size: NA
D: TRBD1
V: TRBV5-5
J: TRBJ1-5
DNA: TGTGCCAGCAGCGTCTACAGGGGGCATCAGCCCCAGCATTTT
CDR3: CASSVYRGHQPQHF

size: NA
D: NA
V: TRBV30
J: TRBJ1-1
DNA: TGTGCCTGGAGTGTGGTAAGGAGGGAACTTGAAGCTTTCTTT
CDR3: CAWSVVRRELEAFF

size: once
D: NA
V: TRBV11-3
J: TRBJ1-2
DNA: TGTGCCAGCAGCTTAATCAGGCTAAACTATGGCTACACCTTC
CDR3: CASSLIRLNYGYTF

size: NA
D: NA
V: TRBV27
J: TRBJ1-5
DNA: TGTGCCAGCGCGATCTATAGCAATCAGCCCCAGCATTTT
CDR3: CASAIYSNQPQHF

size: NA
D: NA
V: TRBV29-1
J: TRBJ2-7
DNA: TGCAGCGTTGAAGGAAGGGGTATGAGCTCCTACGAGCAGTACTTC
CDR3: CSVEGRGMSSYEQYF

size: NA
D: TRBD1
V: TRBV12-3/TRBV12-4
J: TRBJ2-5
DNA: TGTGCCAGCAGCACACGTCAGGGGGCGTTTGAGACCCAGTACTTC
CDR3: CASSTRQGAFETQYF